The rows below give T cell receptor beta chains drawn from one sample of a study of blood T cells in healthy people across ages. TCRdb independently ran MiXCR on the 5' RACE reads; one entry per CDR3 protein. The table has more than 1,000,000 distinct CDR3 sequences, under 30% seen once; the top ten hold less than 0.75%. These records were also assigned to another study, of T cells of mothers and their children.

Sequencing was carried out using blood. These receptors came from a girl aged 2-10 years in good health. The CDR3 runs from the conserved cysteine through the conserved F or W. D genes are given only for firm matches. Only some rows state a clone size, as once, few, many or a class for expanded clones.

V,J,size,D,DNA,CDR3
TRBV10-3,TRBJ2-7,NA,TRBD2,TGTGCCATCAGCGGGACTAGCGGCTCCTACGAGCAGTACTTC,CAISGTSGSYEQYF
TRBV7-9,TRBJ2-5,NA,NA,TGTGCCAGCAGCTTAGTCGGTGGGGGACCGGAGACCCAGTACTTC,CASSLVGGGPETQYF
TRBV18,TRBJ2-5,NA,NA,TGTGCCAGCTCACCACCGGATCAACCGGAGACCCAGTACTTC,CASSPPDQPETQYF
TRBV9,TRBJ1-2,few,NA,TGTGCCAGCAGCGTAGCGTCTGAAGACTATGGCTACACCTTC,CASSVASEDYGYTF
TRBV20-1,TRBJ2-5,few,NA,TGCAGTGCTAGAGCGGGCGGAGAAGAGACCCAGTACTTC,CSARAGGEETQYF
TRBV20-1,TRBJ2-2,NA,TRBD2,TGCAGTGCTAGAGATAGAGCGGGGTCCACCGGGGAGCTGTTTTTT,CSARDRAGSTGELFF
TRBV12-3/TRBV12-4,TRBJ1-5,few,NA,TGTGCCAGCAGTGAAAACAAGTTCCAGCCCCAGCATTTT,CASSENKFQPQHF
TRBV29-1,TRBJ1-4,few,NA,TGCAGCGTCATGACAGGTAGAGGGGAAAAACTGTTTTTT,CSVMTGRGEKLFF
TRBV7-2,TRBJ2-1,NA,TRBD2,TGTGCCAGCAGCTTCCAACTAGCGGGAGTACGTAATGAGCAGTTCTTC,CASSFQLAGVRNEQFF
TRBV12-3/TRBV12-4,TRBJ2-7,once,TRBD1,TGTGCCAGCAGCACTAAAGGGCCCACAGGGGATGTGTCCTACGAGCAGTACTTC,CASSTKGPTGDVSYEQYF
TRBV11-1,TRBJ2-5,few,NA,TGTGCCAGCAGCTTATCTGCGGGGTTGACCCAGTACTTC,CASSLSAGLTQYF
TRBV6-1,TRBJ2-5,NA,NA,TGTGCCAGCAGTGAAGCGGGGTACAGGATGACCCAGTACTTC,CASSEAGYRMTQYF
TRBV14,TRBJ1-1,NA,NA,TGTGCCAGCAGCCAAGATGGGGTAACTGAAGCTTTCTTT,CASSQDGVTEAFF
TRBV13,TRBJ2-1,few,NA,TGTGCCAGCAGCTTAGTGGGGAAAAGCTCCTACAATGAGCAGTTCTTC,CASSLVGKSSYNEQFF
TRBV20-1,TRBJ2-1,NA,NA,TGCAGTGCTAGAGCGACGTACAATGAGCGGTTCTTC,CSARATYNERFF
TRBV2,TRBJ2-1,NA,NA,TGTGCCGGAACCCTATCAGGGTACAATGAGCAGTTCTTC,CAGTLSGYNEQFF
TRBV7-9,TRBJ2-1,NA,NA,TGTGCCAGCAGCTCGACTAGTCCGCACAATGAGCAGTTCTTC,CASSSTSPHNEQFF
TRBV29-1,TRBJ2-1,NA,NA,TGCAGCGTTCGTGGGGGGGCTATCTACAATGAGCAGTTCTTC,CSVRGGAIYNEQFF
TRBV20-1,TRBJ2-7,NA,TRBD2,TGCAGTGCCGAAAAACCTACTAGCGAGTATCCCGAGCAGTACTTC,CSAEKPTSEYPEQYF
TRBV7-2,TRBJ2-7,few,TRBD2,TGTGCCAGCAGCTTAGGTAGCGGGGTGTTTAGCCGCTACGAGCAGTACTTC,CASSLGSGVFSRYEQYF
TRBV29-1,TRBJ2-5,few,NA,TGCAGCGCGGGCGTCTACAATGAGCGGTTCTTC,CSAGVYNERFF
TRBV9,TRBJ1-3,NA,NA,TGTGCCAGCAGCCCACAGTCTGGAAACACTATATATTTT,CASSPQSGNTIYF
TRBV2,TRBJ1-5,NA,TRBD1,TGTGCCAGCAGCCCCAGGGGGGACCCTAATCAGCCCCAGCATTTT,CASSPRGDPNQPQHF
TRBV20-1,TRBJ2-7,NA,NA,TGCAGTGCCTGTGAAACCGGGACACCAACCTACGAGCAGTACTTC,CSACETGTPTYEQYF
TRBV29-1,TRBJ1-1,few,TRBD1,TGCAGCGTTGGTCGGAGAACAGGGGGCAACACTGAAGCTTTCTTT,CSVGRRTGGNTEAFF
TRBV6-5,TRBJ1-6,NA,NA,TGTGCCAGCAGTATGGGCACCGCCGCCAATTCACCCCTCCACTTT,CASSMGTAANSPLHF
TRBV12-5,TRBJ2-2,NA,TRBD1,TGTGCTAGTGGTGCTCCTCAGGGGGCCGCGAACACCGGGGAGCTGTTTTTT,CASGAPQGAANTGELFF
TRBV6-1,TRBJ1-2,NA,NA,TGTGCCAGCAGTGAAATGTCGGGCAGTAACTATGGCTACACCTTC,CASSEMSGSNYGYTF
TRBV7-8,TRBJ1-1,few,TRBD1,TGTGCCAGCAGCCGACAGGGATCCACCACTGAAGCTTTCTTT,CASSRQGSTTEAFF
TRBV12-3/TRBV12-4,TRBJ1-6,NA,NA,TGTGCCAGCAGTCCACAGGGAATAAATTCACCCCTCCACTTT,CASSPQGINSPLHF
TRBV20-1,TRBJ2-3,once,NA,TGCAGTACTAGGGGGGAGAGCACAGATACGCAGTATTTT,CSTRGESTDTQYF
TRBV11-2,TRBJ2-3,few,NA,TGTGCCAGCAGCTTAGCCTACCCTTTT,CASSLAYPF
TRBV29-1,TRBJ2-4,NA,NA,TGCAGCGGGGACGGGCGGTACTTC,CSGDGRYF
TRBV6-6,TRBJ1-2,few,NA,TGTGCCAGCAGTTACCCATCAGGAACCTATGGCTACACCTTC,CASSYPSGTYGYTF
TRBV7-2,TRBJ2-5,NA,TRBD1,TGTGCCAGCAGCTCACGGACAGGGTCGGAGACCCAGTACTTC,CASSSRTGSETQYF
TRBV7-8,TRBJ1-1,NA,NA,TGTGCCAGCAGCTTAGACGGGAGGGCGAACACTGAAGCTTTCTTT,CASSLDGRANTEAFF
TRBV28,TRBJ2-1,NA,TRBD1,TGTGCCAGCAGTTCAGACCGGGACAGAATCGGTGGGCAGTTCTTC,CASSSDRDRIGGQFF
TRBV3-1,TRBJ2-1,NA,TRBD2,TGTGCCAGCAGCCCTGGCGGGGGGGCTAATGAGCAGTTCTTC,CASSPGGGANEQFF
TRBV2,TRBJ2-5,few,NA,TGTGCCAGCAGTGAAGGAACGGGACTCTACAAAGAGACCCAGTACTTC,CASSEGTGLYKETQYF
TRBV29-1,TRBJ1-2,NA,NA,TGCAGCGTCAACAGGGTTGCCGGCTACACCTTC,CSVNRVAGYTF
TRBV6-1,TRBJ2-7,NA,NA,TGTGCCAGCAGTGAAATTCTACACGAGCAGTACTTC,CASSEILHEQYF
TRBV28,TRBJ2-7,NA,TRBD1,TGTGCCAGCAGTTTCCAGGGGGCCTCTAGACCCTACGAGCAGTACTTC,CASSFQGASRPYEQYF
TRBV10-3,TRBJ1-1,few,NA,TGTGCCATTTCAGACGGGGTTTGGGGCACTGAAGCTTTCTTT,CAISDGVWGTEAFF
TRBV19,TRBJ1-1,NA,NA,TGTGCCAGTAGCGCGGACCGGTGGAACACTGAAGCTTTCTTT,CASSADRWNTEAFF
TRBV9,TRBJ2-7,NA,NA,TGTGCCAGCAGCGTAGGGGGCGGGTCGACCCCGCTCGAGCAGTACTTC,CASSVGGGSTPLEQYF
TRBV6-1,TRBJ1-2,few,NA,TGTGCCGCGGTGGGTGACCTCTATGGCTACACCTTC,CAAVGDLYGYTF
TRBV24-1,TRBJ2-3,few,NA,TGTGCCACCAGTAATTCGACAGATACGCAGTATTTT,CATSNSTDTQYF